This entry lists 24 T cell receptor beta chains sequenced from one sample in a study of beta chain features in type 1 diabetes. Every isolated RNA sample was fully reverse transcribed, so sequencing captured expressed TCRB transcripts. Measured with immunoSEQ multiplex PCR; TCRdb has only the in-frame clones, and not every one. Among 430,000 or so clones, approximately 10% were seen once, and the ten largest hold roughly 0.046%. Sequencing was performed on naive CD4+ T cells from blood. Source of these receptors: a woman aged 18-29 years in good health.

The chain uses TRBV4-3 and TRBJ2-2, with unresolved D. This CDR3 is built from 15 residues. Germline values: CDR1 LGHNA, CDR2 YSLEER. V dropped 2 bases and J dropped 3 bases, with 10 bases sitting between them. The CDR3 loop is CASSQIGPDTGELFF. Here the CDR3 DNA reads TGCGCCAGCAGCCAAATTGGTCCCGACACCGGGGAGCTGTTTTTT.

This clone came up a few times. Written as DNA, the CDR3 is TGTGCCAGCAGTTACGGGAAGGGTCCCAATCAGCCCCAGCATTTT. As protein: CASSYGKGPNQPQHF. The chain couples TRBV6-5 to TRBJ1-5; D remains unclear. CDR3 length: 15 residues. From germline, CDR1 is MNHEY and CDR2 SVGAGI. V lost 2 bases and J lost 3, with 11 bases in between.

This clone occurred a few times. The V call is TRBV28, the J call TRBJ1-2; D is ambiguous. The germline gives CDR1 MDHEN, CDR2 SYDVKM. The CDR3 length is 12 residues. Trimming removed 6 bases at V and 4 bases at J, with 9 bases between. The CDR3: CASRMGAYGYTF. In nucleotides, the CDR3 is TGTGCCAGCAGGATGGGCGCCTATGGCTACACCTTC.

This sequence joins TRBV9 and TRBJ2-5, with a tentative D call TRBD2 (5 bases). CDR3 length equals 13 residues. CDR1 is SGDLS, CDR2 YYNGEE, per germline. V lost 0 bases, J lost 5 bases, and 8 bases lay in between. CDR3 nucleotides: TGTGCCAGCAGCGTAGGGCTAGCCGAGACCCAGTACTTC. It translates to CASSVGLAETQYF. Combining the CDR3 with reference TRBV9 and TRBJ2-5 gives the whole variable domain DSGVTQTPKHLITATGQRVTLRCSPRSGDLSVYWYQQSLDQGLQFLIQYYNGEERAKGNILERFSAQQFPDLHSELNLSSLELGDSALYFCASSVGLAETQYFGPGTRLLVL.

This clone was found many times. At the DNA level, this CDR3 is encoded by other sequences in the same sample as well. The chain links TRBV7-2 to TRBJ2-3; D unresolved. CDR1 is SGHTA, CDR2 FQGNSA, per germline. V lost 2 bases to trimming and J lost 4 bases, with 1 base between them. This CDR3 spans 11 amino acids. CDR3 protein: CASSLSDTQYF. Here the CDR3 DNA reads TGTGCCAGCAGCTTATCAGATACGCAGTATTTT.

This clone was found a few times. V and J are TRBV29-1 and TRBJ2-5; 8 bases fit TRBD1. V lost 6 bases and J lost 14; bases outside the gene matches: 14. The CDR3 runs to 12 residues. Germline V gene data show CDR1 as SQVTM and CDR2 as ANQGSEA. CDR3 region: CSVRTPTGAGYF. CDR3 coding DNA: TGCAGCGTGCGCACCCCGACAGGGGCGGGATACTTC.

The chain employs TRBV7-2 and TRBJ2-3; a possible D gene is TRBD2 (5 bases). Trimming took 1 base from V and 3 from J, leaving 17 bases between them. Germline CDR1 reads SGHTA; CDR2 reads FQGNSA. The CDR3 consists of 17 residues. The CDR3 bases are TGTGCCAGCAGCTTAGTCCCGTTTGGGAGTAGGACAGATACGCAGTATTTT. Translating gives CASSLVPFGSRTDTQYF.

This clone was counted only a few times. No DNA is shown, since the ends of the CDR3 on it are uncertain; the CDR3 is the one TCRdb lists. The chain links TRBV21-1 to TRBJ2-7; the tabulated D call, TRBD1, remains unverified against the DNA. TRBV21-1 is shown as a pseudogene. Both ends counted, the CDR3 spans 16 residues. CDR3 protein: CASSKVWGQGTYEQYV.

This chain uses TRBV30 with TRBJ2-3; weak D call: TRBD2 (5 bases). CDR1 and CDR2 from the germline V gene are GTSNPN and SVGIG (reference sequence). This CDR3 has 16 amino acids. Trimming stripped 0 bases from V and 6 bases from J, with 19 bases between. CDR3: CAWSVRASSKSDTQYF. The CDR3 region has the DNA TGTGCCTGGAGTGTACGGGCGTCTAGCAAGTCTGATACGCAGTATTTT.

In this sample, this clone turned up a few times. Other DNA sequences within the sample encode an identical CDR3. The CDR3 spells CASSLAGYEQYV. CDR3 DNA sequence: TGTGCCAGCAGTTTGGCGGGGTACGAGCAGTACGTC. The chain has TRBV28 and TRBJ2-7; D may be TRBD2 (6 bases). Trimming stripped 3 bases from V and 4 bases from J, with 7 bases between. Per germline, CDR1 MDHEN and CDR2 SYDVKM. The CDR3 runs to 12 residues.

The chain couples TRBV28 to TRBJ2-3, with D possibly being TRBD2 (7 bases). The V gene's germline CDR1 is MDHEN and CDR2 SYDVKM. This CDR3 is built from 15 residues. Trimming stripped 2 bases from V and 1 base from J, with 10 bases between. CDR3 protein: CASSLRGRGTDTQYF. CDR3 in DNA: TGTGCCAGCAGTTTAAGGGGGAGGGGCACAGATACGCAGTATTTT. The variable domain in full, completed from reference TRBV28 and TRBJ2-3, reads DVKVTQSSRYLVKRTGEKVFLECVQDMDHENMFWYRQDPGLGLRLIYFSYDVKMKEKGDIPEGYSVSREKKERFSLILESASTNQTSMYLCASSLRGRGTDTQYFGPGTRLTVL.

The V call is TRBV15, the J call TRBJ1-1; D is ambiguous. V was clipped by 8 bases and J by 1 base, with 8 bases between them. The germline gives CDR1 LNHNV, CDR2 YYDKDF (reference sequence). There are 12 residues in the CDR3. The DNA of the CDR3 is TGTGCCACCGCAGGCCAGAACACTGAAGCTTTCTTT. It codes for CATAGQNTEAFF.

This clone has more than one count but fewer than ten. The CDR3 loop reads CASSPLTGTALSYEQYF. The CDR3 DNA reads as TGTGCCAGCTCACCTTTAACGGGGACTGCCCTCTCCTACGAGCAGTACTTC. The chain has TRBV18 and TRBJ2-7; tentative D call: TRBD2 (6 bases). Germline CDR1 is KGHSH and CDR2 is LQKENI. The CDR3 totals 17 residues. Trimming cost V 3 bases and J 0 bases, with 18 bases left between them.

This clone was counted only a few times. This sequence joins TRBV7-9 and TRBJ2-5; 9 bases are shared with TRBD1. The length of the CDR3 is 17 residues. Germline V CDR1 and CDR2: SEHNR, FQNEAQ (reference sequence). V shed 1 base and J 4 bases; nucleotides not matched to a gene: 10. The CDR3 DNA reads as TGTGCCAGCAGCTTAGGCTTGCCGGGACAGGGAGGAGAGACCCAGTACTTC. Its translation is CASSLGLPGQGGETQYF.

Only one count was recorded for this clone. Written as DNA, the CDR3 is TGTGCCAGCAGCCTTGGACCCTGGGGAGAGACCCAGTACTTC. Translated, it gives CASSLGPWGETQYF. This chain connects TRBV9 to TRBJ2-5, with D hard to call. V lost 4 bases and J 4 bases, leaving 14 bases between the germline ends. Per germline, CDR1 SGDLS and CDR2 YYNGEE. CDR3 length: 14 residues. Full variable domain (outside the CDR3, taken from reference TRBV9 and TRBJ2-5): DSGVTQTPKHLITATGQRVTLRCSPRSGDLSVYWYQQSLDQGLQFLIQYYNGEERAKGNILERFSAQQFPDLHSELNLSSLELGDSALYFCASSLGPWGETQYFGPGTRLLVL.

This rearrangement joins TRBV4-1 to TRBJ2-5, with D possibly matching TRBD2 (6 bases). V was clipped by 3 bases and J by 7 bases, with 15 bases between them. This CDR3 region has 14 residues. Germline-derived CDR1 and CDR2 are MGHRA and YSYEKL. In DNA form, the CDR3 reads TGCGCCAGCAGCCACCCCGGAACAGCGGGGACCCAGTACTTC. Its translation: CASSHPGTAGTQYF.

This clone was counted many times. This chain connects TRBV7-2 to TRBJ2-7, with 10 bases aligning to TRBD1. Germline V gene sequence: CDR1 SGHTA, CDR2 FQGNSA. This CDR3 has 14 amino acids. V lost 5 bases and J lost 4; bases outside the gene matches: 5. The CDR3 bases are TGTGCCAGCAGCGCAAGACAGGGGGCATACGAGCAGTACTTC. Translating it yields CASSARQGAYEQYF.

V gene TRBV7-2 combines with J gene TRBJ2-7; TRBD2 agrees at 7 bases. Trimming removed 1 base from V and 3 bases from J; junction bases left unmatched: 6. The CDR3 sequence is 15 residues long. Germline V lookup: CDR1 SGHTA, CDR2 FQGNSA. CDR3 in DNA: TGTGCCAGCAGCTTAGTAGCCAGCGGGGACTACGAGCAGTACGTC. It translates to CASSLVASGDYEQYV.

This clone was counted a few times. This chain connects TRBV7-9 to TRBJ2-5; TRBD2 agrees at 9 bases. V lost 4 bases and J lost 3; bases outside the gene matches: 0. The CDR3 length is 13 residues. CDR1 is SEHNR and CDR2 is FQNEAQ in the germline V gene (reference sequence). The CDR3 coding sequence is TGTGCCAGCAGCTGGACTAGCGAAGAGACCCAGTACTTC. Translating gives CASSWTSEETQYF.

The genes are TRBV2 and TRBJ1-4; D gene uncertain. Trimming took 7 bases from V and 3 from J, leaving 9 bases between them. The CDR3 contains 13 residues. Germline-derived CDR1 and CDR2 are SNHLY and FYNNEI. CDR3 DNA: TGTGCCAGCACGGCAAGGCCTAATGAAAAACTGTTTTTT. It yields the protein CASTARPNEKLFF. Based on the CDR3 plus reference TRBV2 and TRBJ1-4, the full variable domain is EPEVTQTPSHQVTQMGQEVILRCVPISNHLYFYWYRQILGQKVEFLVSFYNNEISEKSEIFDDQFSVERPDGSNFTLKIRSTKLEDSAMYFCASTARPNEKLFFGSGTQLSVL.

This clone was seen a few times. The chain joins TRBV20-1 to TRBJ2-3; no clear D gene. Germline-derived CDR1 and CDR2 are DFQATT and SNEGSKA (reference sequence). This CDR3 is built from 11 residues. Trimming shortened V by 6 bases and J by 2 bases, and 6 bases separated the two germline ends. The CDR3 nucleotides read TGCAGTGCAAGGGACACAGATACGCAGTATTTT. The encoded protein is CSARDTDTQYF.

The sample holds a few counts of this clone. The chain uses TRBV5-1 and TRBJ2-1; maybe TRBD2 (5 bases). CDR1 is SGHRS and CDR2 is YFSETQ in the germline V gene. The CDR3 consists of 16 residues. The V and J ends lost 1 base and 0 bases respectively, with 11 bases between them. The CDR3 sequence: CASSLTSGSSYNEQFF. DNA for the CDR3: TGCGCCAGCAGCTTGACGTCGGGGAGCTCCTACAATGAGCAGTTCTTC.

This clone was detected a few times. The J gene is TRBJ1-4, the V gene TRBV9; D ambiguous. The CDR3 has 15 residues. Germline-derived CDR1 and CDR2 are SGDLS and YYNGEE. V was cut by 4 bases and J by 5 bases, with 15 bases left in between. CDR3 sequence: CASSTSPGRNEKLFF. The CDR3 DNA reads as TGTGCCAGCAGCACTTCCCCTGGGCGGAATGAAAAACTGTTTTTT.

In its sample, this clone was seen a few times. The V gene is TRBV7-2, the J gene TRBJ2-7; the D is unclear. Germline V gene data show CDR1 as SGHTA and CDR2 as FQGNSA. This CDR3 has 13 amino acids. V was trimmed by 2 bases and J by 2 bases, leaving 7 bases between them. CDR3 sequence: CASSLSAAYEQYF. CDR3 coding DNA: TGTGCCAGCAGCTTAAGCGCCGCCTACGAGCAGTACTTC. Full variable domain (remainder filled in from reference TRBV7-2 and TRBJ2-7): GAGVSQSPSNKVTEKGKDVELRCDPISGHTALYWYRQSLGQGLEFLIYFQGNSAPDKSGLPSDRFSAERTGGSVSTLTIQRTQQEDSAVYLCASSLSAAYEQYFGPGTRLTVT.